This TCR beta chain originates from a study of T cells after yellow fever vaccination. TCRdb passed the 5' RACE reads through MiXCR, listing each CDR3 protein once. The table has approximately 150,000 distinct CDR3 sequences, approximately 9.9% seen once. Trimming took off 2 bases at V and 5 bases at J, with 15 bases between the two ends. Germline V gene lookup returns CDR1 LGHDT and CDR2 YNNKEL (reference sequence). The CDR3 length is 15 residues. This clonotype was seen ten or more times. The source material was CD8+ T cells sorted from PBMCs, sampled 45 days after the yellow fever booster vaccination. The chain is built from TRBV3-1 and TRBJ1-1; D uncertain. The sequence derives from a man aged 18 to 29 who received the YFV17D yellow fever vaccine. In nucleotides, the CDR3 is TGTGCCAGCAGCCAATTGGTCCCGGGAGTAACTGAAGCTTTCTTT. Translation gives CASSQLVPGVTEAFF.